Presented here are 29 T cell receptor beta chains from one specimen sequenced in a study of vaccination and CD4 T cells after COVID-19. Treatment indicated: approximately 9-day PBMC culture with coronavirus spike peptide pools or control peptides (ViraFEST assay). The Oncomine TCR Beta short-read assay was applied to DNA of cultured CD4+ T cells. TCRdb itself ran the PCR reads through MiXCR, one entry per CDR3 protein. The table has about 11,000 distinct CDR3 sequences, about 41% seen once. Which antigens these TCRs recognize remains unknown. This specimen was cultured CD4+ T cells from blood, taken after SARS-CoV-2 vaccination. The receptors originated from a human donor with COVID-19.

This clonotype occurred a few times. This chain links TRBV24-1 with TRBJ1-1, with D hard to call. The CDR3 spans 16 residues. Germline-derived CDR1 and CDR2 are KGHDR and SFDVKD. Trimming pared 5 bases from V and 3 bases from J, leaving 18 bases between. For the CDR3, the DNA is TGTGCCACCAGTGCGGGAGGCCGCTCAGGATACACTGAAGCTTTCTTT. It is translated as CATSAGGRSGYTEAFF.

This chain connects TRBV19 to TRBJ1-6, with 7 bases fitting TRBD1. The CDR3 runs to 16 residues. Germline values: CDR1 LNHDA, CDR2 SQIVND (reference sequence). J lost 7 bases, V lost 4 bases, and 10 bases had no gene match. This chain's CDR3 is CASSTGQAMSNSPLHF. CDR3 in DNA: TGTGCCAGTAGTACAGGACAGGCAATGTCAAATTCACCCCTCCACTTT.

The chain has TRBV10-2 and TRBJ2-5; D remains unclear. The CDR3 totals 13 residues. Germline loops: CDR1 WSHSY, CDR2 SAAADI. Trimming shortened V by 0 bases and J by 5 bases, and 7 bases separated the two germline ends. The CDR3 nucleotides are TGCGCCAGCAGTGAGTCCGTGAGCGAGACCCAGTACTTC. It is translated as CASSESVSETQYF.

The CDR3 DNA is TGTGCCAGCAGTTACTCGAATGGGAGGGGCGGAAACACCATATATTTT. Its translation: CASSYSNGRGGNTIYF. V usage is TRBV6-5 and J usage is TRBJ1-3, with a tentative D call TRBD1 (5 bases). The CDR3 has 16 amino acids. Trimming pared 0 bases from V and 4 bases from J, leaving 13 bases between. CDR1 is MNHEY, CDR2 SVGAGI, per germline.

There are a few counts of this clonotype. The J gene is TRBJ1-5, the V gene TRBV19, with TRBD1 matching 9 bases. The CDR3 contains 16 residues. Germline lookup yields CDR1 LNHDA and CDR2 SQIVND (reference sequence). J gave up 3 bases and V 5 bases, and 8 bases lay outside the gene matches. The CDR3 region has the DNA TGTGCCAGTAGTCCGGGACAGGGTTTTATCAATCAGCCCCAGCATTTT. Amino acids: CASSPGQGFINQPQHF.

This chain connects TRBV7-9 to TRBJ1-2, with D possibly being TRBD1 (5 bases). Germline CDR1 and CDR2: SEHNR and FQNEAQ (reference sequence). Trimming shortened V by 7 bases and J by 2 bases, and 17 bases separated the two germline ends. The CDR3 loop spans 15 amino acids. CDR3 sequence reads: CASIPEDGGNYGYTF. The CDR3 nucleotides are TGTGCCAGCATCCCTGAGGATGGGGGGAACTATGGCTACACCTTC.

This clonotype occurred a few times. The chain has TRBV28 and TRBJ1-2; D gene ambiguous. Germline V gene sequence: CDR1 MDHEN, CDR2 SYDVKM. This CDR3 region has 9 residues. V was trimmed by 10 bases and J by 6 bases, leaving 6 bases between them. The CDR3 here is CATHNGYTF. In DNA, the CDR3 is TGTGCCACCCATAATGGCTACACCTTC.

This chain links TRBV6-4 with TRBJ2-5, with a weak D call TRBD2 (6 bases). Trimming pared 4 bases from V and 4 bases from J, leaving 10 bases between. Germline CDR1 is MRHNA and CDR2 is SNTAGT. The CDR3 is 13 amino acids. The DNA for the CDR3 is TGTGCCAGCAGTGTAGTCGGGGGAGAGACCCAGTACTTC. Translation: CASSVVGGETQYF.

The CDR3 nucleotides read TGTGCCAGCAGTTACGAACCTCCCGTGAATTCACCCCTCCACTTT. This sequence encodes CASSYEPPVNSPLHF. The rearrangement uses TRBV6-2 or TRBV6-3 and TRBJ1-6; D is unclear. The length of the CDR3 is 15 residues. V was cut by 2 bases and J by 7 bases, with 12 bases left in between. The germline CDR1 and CDR2 sequences are MNHEY and SVGEGT.

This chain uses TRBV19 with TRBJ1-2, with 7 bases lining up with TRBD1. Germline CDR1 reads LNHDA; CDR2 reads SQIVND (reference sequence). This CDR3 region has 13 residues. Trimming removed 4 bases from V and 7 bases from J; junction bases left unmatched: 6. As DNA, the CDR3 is TGTGCCAGTAGTAGACAGGGTACGGGTGGCTACACCTTC. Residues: CASSRQGTGGYTF.

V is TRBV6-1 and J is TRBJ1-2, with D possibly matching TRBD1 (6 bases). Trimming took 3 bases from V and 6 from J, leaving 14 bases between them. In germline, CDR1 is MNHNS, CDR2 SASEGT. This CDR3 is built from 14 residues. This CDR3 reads CASSDLGAWHGYTF. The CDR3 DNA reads TGTGCCAGCAGTGATCTGGGGGCGTGGCATGGCTACACCTTC.

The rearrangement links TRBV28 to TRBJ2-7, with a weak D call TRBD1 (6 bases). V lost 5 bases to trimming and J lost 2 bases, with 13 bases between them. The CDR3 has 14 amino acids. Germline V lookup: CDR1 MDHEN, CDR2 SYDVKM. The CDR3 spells CASSAHRDPYEQYF. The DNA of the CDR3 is TGTGCCAGCAGTGCCCACAGGGATCCCTACGAGCAGTACTTC.

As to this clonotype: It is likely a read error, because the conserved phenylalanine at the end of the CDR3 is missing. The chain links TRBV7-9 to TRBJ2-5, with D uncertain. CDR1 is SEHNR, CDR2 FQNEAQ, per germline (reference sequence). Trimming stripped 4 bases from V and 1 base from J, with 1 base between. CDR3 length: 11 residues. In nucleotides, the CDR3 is TGTGCCAGCAGCTCCCAAGAGACCCAGTACTAC. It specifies CASSSQETQYY.

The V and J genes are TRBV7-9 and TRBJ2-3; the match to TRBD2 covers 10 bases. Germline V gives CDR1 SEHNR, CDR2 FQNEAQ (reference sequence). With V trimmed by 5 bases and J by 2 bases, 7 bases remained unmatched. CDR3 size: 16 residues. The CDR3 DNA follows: TGTGCCAGCAGCGCCACTAGCGGGGCGGTCACAGATACGCAGTATTTT. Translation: CASSATSGAVTDTQYF.

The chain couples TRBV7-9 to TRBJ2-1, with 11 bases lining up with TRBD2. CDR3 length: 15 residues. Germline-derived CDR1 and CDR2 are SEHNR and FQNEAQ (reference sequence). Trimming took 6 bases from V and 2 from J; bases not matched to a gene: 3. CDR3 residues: CASSHSGGAYNEQFF. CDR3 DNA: TGTGCCAGCAGTCATAGCGGGGGGGCCTACAATGAGCAGTTCTTC.

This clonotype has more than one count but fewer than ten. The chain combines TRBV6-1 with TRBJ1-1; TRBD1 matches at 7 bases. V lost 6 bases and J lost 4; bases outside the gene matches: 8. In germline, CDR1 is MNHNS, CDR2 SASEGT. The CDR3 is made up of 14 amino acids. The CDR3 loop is CASRTGSLGTEAFF. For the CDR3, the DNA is TGTGCCAGCAGGACAGGGAGTCTGGGCACTGAAGCTTTCTTT.

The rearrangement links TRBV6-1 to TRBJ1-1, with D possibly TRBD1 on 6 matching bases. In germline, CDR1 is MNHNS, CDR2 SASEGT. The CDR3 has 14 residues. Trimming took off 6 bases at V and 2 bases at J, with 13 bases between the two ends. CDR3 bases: TGTGCCAGCAGCTCCACAGGGCCAAACACTGAAGCTTTCTTT. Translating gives CASSSTGPNTEAFF.

CDR3 in amino acids: CASSLSTKNIQYF. In nucleotides, the CDR3 is TGTGCCAGCAGCTTGTCGACCAAAAACATTCAGTACTTC. The V call is TRBV7-8, the J call TRBJ2-4; no clear D. Trimming shortened V by 3 bases and J by 2 bases, and 5 bases separated the two germline ends. The germline V gene has CDR1 SGHVS and CDR2 FQNEAQ. This CDR3 comprises 13 residues.

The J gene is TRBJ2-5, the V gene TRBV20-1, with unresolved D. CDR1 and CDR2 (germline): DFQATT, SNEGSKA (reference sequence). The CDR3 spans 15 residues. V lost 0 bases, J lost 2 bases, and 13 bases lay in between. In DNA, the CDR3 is TGCAGTGCTAGAGATCAGCTTGCGAGGCAAGAGACCCAGTACTTC. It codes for CSARDQLARQETQYF.

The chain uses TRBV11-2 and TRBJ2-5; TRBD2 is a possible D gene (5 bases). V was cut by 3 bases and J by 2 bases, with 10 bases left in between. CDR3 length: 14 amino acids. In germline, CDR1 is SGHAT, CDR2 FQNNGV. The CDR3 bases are TGTGCCAGCAGCTTGGGGAGCAGGCAAGAGACCCAGTACTTC. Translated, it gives CASSLGSRQETQYF.

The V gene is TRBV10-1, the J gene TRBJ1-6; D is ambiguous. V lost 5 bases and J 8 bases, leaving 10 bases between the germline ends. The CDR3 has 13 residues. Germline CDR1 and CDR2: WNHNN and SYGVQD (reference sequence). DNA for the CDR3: TGCGCCAGCAGTCGGAACCTCGATTCACCCCTCCACTTT. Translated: CASSRNLDSPLHF.

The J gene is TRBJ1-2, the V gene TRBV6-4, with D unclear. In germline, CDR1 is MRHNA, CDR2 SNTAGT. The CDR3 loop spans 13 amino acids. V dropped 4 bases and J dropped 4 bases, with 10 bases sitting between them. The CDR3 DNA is TGTGCCAGCAGTGCGAAAGGCGGCTATGGCTACACCTTC. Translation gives CASSAKGGYGYTF.

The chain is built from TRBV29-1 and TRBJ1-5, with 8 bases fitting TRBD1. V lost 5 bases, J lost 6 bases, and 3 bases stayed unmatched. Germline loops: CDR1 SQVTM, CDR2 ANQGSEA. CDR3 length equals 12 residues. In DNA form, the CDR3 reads TGCAGCGTTCAGGGGGCTGGTCAGCCCCAGCATTTT. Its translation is CSVQGAGQPQHF.

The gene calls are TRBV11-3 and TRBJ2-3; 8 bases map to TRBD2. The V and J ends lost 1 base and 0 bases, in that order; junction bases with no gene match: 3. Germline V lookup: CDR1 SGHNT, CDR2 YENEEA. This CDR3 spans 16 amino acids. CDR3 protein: CASSLGQRESTDTQYF. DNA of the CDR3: TGTGCCAGCAGCTTAGGCCAGCGGGAGAGCACAGATACGCAGTATTTT. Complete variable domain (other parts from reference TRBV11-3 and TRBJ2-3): EAGVVQSPRYKIIEKKQPVAFWCNPISGHNTLYWYLQNLGQGPELLIRYENEEAVDDSQLPKDRFSAERLKGVDSTLKIQPAELGDSAVYLCASSLGQRESTDTQYFGPGTRLTVL.

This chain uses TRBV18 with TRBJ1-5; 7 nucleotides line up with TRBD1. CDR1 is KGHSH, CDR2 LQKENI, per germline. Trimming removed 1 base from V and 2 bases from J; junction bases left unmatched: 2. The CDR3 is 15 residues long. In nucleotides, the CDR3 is TGTGCCAGCTCACCACTGACAGGGCGCAATCAGCCCCAGCATTTT. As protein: CASSPLTGRNQPQHF.

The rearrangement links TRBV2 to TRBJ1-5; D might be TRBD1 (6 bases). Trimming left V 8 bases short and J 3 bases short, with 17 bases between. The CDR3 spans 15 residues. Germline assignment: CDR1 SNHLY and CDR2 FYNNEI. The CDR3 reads CASRGVTGNNQPQHF. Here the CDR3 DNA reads TGTGCCAGCCGTGGGGTTACAGGGAACAATCAGCCCCAGCATTTT.

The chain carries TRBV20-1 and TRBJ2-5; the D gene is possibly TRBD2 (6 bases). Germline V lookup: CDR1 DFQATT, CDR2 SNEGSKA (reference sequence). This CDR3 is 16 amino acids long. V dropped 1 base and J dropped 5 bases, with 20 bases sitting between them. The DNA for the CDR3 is TGCAGTGCTAGAGGGGGGGAGAGGGGCCTCGGGGAGACCCAGTACTTC. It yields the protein CSARGGERGLGETQYF.

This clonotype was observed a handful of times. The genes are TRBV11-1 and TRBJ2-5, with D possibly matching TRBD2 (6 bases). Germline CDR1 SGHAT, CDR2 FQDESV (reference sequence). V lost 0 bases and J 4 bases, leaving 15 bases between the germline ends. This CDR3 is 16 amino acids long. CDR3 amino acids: CASSLAISAGLETQYF. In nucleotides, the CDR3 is TGTGCCAGCAGCTTAGCAATTAGCGCGGGGTTAGAGACCCAGTACTTC.

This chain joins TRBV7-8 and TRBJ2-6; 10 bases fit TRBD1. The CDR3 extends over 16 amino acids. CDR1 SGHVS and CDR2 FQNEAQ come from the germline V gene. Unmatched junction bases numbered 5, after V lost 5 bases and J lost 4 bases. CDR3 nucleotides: TGTGCCAGCAGCCGGGACAGGGGATCCGGGGCCAACGTCCTGACTTTC. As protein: CASSRDRGSGANVLTF. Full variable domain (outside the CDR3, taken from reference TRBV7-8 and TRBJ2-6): GAGVSQSPRYKVAKRGQDVALRCDPISGHVSLFWYQQALGQGPEFLTYFQNEAQLDKSGLPSDRFFAERPEGSVSTLKIQRTQQEDSAVYLCASSRDRGSGANVLTFGAGSRLTVL.